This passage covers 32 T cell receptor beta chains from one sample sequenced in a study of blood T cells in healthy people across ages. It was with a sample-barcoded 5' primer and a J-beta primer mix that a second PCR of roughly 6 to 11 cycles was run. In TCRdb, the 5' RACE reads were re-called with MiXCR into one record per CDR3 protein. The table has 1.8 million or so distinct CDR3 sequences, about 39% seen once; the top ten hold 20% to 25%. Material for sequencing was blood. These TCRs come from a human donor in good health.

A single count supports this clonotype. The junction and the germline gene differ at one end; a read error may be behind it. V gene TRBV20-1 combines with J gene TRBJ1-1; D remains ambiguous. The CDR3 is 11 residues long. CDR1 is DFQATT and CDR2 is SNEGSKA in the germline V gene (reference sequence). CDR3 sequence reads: CSAETETETFF. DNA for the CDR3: TGCAGTGCCGAGACTGAGACTGAAACTTTCTTT.

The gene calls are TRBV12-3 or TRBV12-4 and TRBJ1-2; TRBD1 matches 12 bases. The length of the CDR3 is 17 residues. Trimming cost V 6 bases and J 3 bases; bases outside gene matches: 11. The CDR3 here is CASSHIPGQGADYGYTF. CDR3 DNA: TGTGCCAGCAGCCATATTCCGGGACAGGGGGCTGACTATGGCTACACCTTC.

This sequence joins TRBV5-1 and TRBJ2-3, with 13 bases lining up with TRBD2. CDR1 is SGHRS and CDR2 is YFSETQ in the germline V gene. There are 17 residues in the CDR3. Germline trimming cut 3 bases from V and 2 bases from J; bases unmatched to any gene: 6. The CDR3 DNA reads TGCGCCAGCAGCTATTCCGGGACTAGCGGGGTCACAGATACGCAGTATTTT. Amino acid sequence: CASSYSGTSGVTDTQYF.

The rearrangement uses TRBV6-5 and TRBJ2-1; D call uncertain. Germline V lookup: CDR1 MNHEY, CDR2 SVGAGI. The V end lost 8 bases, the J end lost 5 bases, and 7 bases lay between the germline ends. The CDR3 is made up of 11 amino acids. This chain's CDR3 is CASFRDNEQFF. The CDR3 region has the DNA TGTGCCAGCTTTAGGGACAATGAGCAGTTCTTC.

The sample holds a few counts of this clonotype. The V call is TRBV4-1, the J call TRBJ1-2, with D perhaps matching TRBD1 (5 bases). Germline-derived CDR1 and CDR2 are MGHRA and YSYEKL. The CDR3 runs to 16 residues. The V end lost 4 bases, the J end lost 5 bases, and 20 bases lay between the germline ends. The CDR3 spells CASSPGFGAQAYGYTF. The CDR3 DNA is TGCGCCAGCAGCCCCGGTTTCGGGGCCCAAGCGTATGGCTACACCTTC.

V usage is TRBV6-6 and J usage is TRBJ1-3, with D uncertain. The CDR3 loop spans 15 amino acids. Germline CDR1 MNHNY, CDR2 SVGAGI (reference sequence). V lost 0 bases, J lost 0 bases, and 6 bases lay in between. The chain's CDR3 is CASSYSESSGNTIYF. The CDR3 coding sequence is TGTGCCAGCAGTTACTCGGAAAGCTCTGGAAACACCATATATTTT.

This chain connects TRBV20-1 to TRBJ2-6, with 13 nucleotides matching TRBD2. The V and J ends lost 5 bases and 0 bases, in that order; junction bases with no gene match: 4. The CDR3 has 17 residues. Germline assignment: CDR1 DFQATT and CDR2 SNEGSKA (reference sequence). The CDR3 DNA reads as TGCAGTGCTGGGGGACTAGCGGGAACCTCTGGGGCCAACGTCCTGACTTTC. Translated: CSAGGLAGTSGANVLTF.

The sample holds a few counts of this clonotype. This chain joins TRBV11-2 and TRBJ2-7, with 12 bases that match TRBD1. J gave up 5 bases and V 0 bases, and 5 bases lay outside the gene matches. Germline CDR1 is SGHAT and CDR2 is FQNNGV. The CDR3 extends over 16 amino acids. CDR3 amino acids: CASSLDLGQGANEQYF. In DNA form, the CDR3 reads TGTGCCAGCAGCTTAGATTTGGGACAGGGGGCCAACGAGCAGTACTTC. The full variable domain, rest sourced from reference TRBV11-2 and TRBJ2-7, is EAGVAQSPRYKIIEKRQSVAFWCNPISGHATLYWYQQILGQGPKLLIQFQNNGVVDDSQLPKDRFSAERLKGVDSTLKIQPAKLEDSAVYLCASSLDLGQGANEQYFGPGTRLTVT.

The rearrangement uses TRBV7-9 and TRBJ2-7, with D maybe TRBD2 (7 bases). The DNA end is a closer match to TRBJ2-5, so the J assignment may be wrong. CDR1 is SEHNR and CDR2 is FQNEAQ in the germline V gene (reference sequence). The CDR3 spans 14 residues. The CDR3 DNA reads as TGTGCCAGCAGCTCGGGGGGCCTGGGTGAGACCCAGTACTTC. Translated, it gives CASSSGGLGETQYF.

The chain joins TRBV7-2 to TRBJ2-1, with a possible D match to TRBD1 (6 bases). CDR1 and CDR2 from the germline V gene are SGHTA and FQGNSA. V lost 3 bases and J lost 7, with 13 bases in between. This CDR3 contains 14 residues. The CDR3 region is CASSFTARGNEQFF. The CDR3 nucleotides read TGTGCCAGCAGCTTCACGGCCAGGGGTAATGAGCAGTTCTTC.

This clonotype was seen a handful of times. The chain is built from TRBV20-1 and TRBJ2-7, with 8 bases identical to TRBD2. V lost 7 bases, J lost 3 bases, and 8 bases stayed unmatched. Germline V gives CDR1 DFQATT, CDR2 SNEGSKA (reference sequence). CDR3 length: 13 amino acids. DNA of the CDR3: TGCAGTGTCGCGGGGGGCGCTTACTACGAGCAGTACTTC. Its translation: CSVAGGAYYEQYF.

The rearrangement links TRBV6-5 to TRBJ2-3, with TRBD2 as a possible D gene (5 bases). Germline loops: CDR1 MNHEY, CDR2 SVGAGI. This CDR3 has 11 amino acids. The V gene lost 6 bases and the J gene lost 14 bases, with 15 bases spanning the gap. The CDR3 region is CASSLAQSTYF. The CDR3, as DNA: TGTGCCAGCAGCCTAGCACAGAGTACGTATTTT.

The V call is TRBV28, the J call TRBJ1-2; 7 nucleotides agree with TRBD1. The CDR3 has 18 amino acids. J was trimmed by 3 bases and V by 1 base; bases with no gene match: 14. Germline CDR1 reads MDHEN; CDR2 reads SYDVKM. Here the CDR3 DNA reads TGTGCCAGCAGTTTATCCGCGACAGGGTACACCCTCGACTATGGCTACACCTTC. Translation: CASSLSATGYTLDYGYTF.

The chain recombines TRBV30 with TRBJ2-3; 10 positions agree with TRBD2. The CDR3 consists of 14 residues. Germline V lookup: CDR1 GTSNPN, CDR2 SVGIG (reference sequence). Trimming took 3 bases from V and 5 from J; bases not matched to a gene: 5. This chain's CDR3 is CAWSRAGGRDTQYF. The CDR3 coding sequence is TGTGCCTGGAGCCGAGCGGGGGGGCGAGATACGCAGTATTTT.

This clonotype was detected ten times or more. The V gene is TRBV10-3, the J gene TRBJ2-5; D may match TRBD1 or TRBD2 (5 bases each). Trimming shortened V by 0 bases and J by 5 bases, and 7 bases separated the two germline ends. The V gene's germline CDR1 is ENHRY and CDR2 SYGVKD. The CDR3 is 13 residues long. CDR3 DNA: TGTGCCATCAGTGAGTCCGGGGCGGAGACCCAGTACTTC. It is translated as CAISESGAETQYF.

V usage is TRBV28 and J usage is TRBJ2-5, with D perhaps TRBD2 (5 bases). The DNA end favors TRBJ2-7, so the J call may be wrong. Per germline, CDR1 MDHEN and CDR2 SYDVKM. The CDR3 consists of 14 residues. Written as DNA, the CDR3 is TGTGCCAGCACCCTCGGGAAGAGAGCTTACGAGCAGTACTTC. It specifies CASTLGKRAYEQYF.

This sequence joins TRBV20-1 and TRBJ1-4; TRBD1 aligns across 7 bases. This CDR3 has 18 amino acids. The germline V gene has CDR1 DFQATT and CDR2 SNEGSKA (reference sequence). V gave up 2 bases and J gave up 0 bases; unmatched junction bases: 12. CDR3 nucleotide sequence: TGCAGTGCTAGAATCGACAGGGAACAAATCTCAACTAATGAAAAACTGTTTTTT. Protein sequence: CSARIDREQISTNEKLFF.

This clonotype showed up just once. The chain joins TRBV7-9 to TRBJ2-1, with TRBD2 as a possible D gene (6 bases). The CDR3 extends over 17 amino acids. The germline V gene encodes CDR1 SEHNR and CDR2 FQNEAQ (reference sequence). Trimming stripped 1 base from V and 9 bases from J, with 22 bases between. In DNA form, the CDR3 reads TGTGCCAGCAGCTTAGTCCTCACGGAGGGAGATCCCACTGAGCAGTTCTTC. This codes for CASSLVLTEGDPTEQFF.

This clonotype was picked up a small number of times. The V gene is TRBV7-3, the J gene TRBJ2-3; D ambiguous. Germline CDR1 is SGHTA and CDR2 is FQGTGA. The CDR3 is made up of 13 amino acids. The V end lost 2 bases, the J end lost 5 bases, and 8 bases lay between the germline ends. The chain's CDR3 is CASSLWWKDTQYF. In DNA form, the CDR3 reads TGTGCCAGCAGCTTATGGTGGAAAGATACGCAGTATTTT.

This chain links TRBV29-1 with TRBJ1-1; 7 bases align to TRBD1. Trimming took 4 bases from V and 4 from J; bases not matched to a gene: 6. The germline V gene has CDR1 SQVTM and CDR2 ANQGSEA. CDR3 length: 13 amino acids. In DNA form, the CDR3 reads TGCAGCGTTGCCGGGACAGTGACCACTGAAGCTTTCTTT. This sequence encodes CSVAGTVTTEAFF.

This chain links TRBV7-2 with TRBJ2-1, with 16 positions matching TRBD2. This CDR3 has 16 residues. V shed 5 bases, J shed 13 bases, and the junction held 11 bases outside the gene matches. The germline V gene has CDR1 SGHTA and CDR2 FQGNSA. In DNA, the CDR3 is TGTGCCAGCAGCCAACACGGGACTAGCGGGGGGGAGACCCAGTTCTTC. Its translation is CASSQHGTSGGETQFF.

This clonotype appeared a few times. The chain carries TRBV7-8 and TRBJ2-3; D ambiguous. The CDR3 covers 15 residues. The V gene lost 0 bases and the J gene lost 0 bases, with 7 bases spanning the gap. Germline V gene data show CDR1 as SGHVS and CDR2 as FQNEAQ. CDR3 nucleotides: TGTGCCAGCAGCTTAGCCCCTAGAAGCACAGATACGCAGTATTTT. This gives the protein CASSLAPRSTDTQYF.

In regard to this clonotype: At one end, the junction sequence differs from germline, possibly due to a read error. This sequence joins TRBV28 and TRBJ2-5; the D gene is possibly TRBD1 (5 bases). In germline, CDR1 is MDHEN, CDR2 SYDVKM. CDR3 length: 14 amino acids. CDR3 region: CASSFGQGEEAQYF. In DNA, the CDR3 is TGTGCCAGCAGTTTCGGACAAGGGGAAGAGGCCCAGTACTTC.

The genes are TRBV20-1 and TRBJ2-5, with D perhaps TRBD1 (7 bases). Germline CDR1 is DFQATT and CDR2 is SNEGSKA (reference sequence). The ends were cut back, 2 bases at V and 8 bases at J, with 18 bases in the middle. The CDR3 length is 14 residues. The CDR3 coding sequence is TGCAGTGCTAGACAGACAGGGAGGACGGAAACCCAGTACTTC. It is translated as CSARQTGRTETQYF.

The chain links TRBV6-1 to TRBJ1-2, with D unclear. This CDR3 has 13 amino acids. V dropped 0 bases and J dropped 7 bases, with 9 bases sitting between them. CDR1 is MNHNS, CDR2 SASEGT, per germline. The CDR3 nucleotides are TGTGCCAGCAGTGAAGCGCTTCGTCTTGGCTACACCTTC. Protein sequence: CASSEALRLGYTF.

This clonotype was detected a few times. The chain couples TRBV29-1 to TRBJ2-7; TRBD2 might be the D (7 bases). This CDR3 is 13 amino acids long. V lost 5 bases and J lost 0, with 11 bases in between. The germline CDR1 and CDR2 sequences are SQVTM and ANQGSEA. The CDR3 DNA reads TGCAGCGTTAAAGGGGGGGGCTCCTACGAGCAGTACTTC. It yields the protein CSVKGGGSYEQYF.

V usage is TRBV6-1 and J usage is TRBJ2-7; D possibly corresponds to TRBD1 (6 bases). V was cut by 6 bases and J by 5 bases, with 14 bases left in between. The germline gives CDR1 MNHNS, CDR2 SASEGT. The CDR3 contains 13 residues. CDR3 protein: CASRLPHRDEQYF. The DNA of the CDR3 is TGTGCCAGCAGGCTACCGCACAGGGACGAGCAGTACTTC.

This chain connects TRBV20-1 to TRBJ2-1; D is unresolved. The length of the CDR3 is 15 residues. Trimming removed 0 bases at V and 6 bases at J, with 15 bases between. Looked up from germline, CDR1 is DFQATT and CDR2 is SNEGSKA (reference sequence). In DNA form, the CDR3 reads TGCAGTGCTAGAGAAGGTGGATCGCCTACCAATGAGCAGTTCTTC. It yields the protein CSAREGGSPTNEQFF.

The CDR3 region is CATSIGGGSSGNTIYF. The CDR3 DNA is TGTGCCACCAGCATCGGGGGCGGTAGCTCTGGAAACACCATATATTTT. The chain employs TRBV15 and TRBJ1-3; the D gene is possibly TRBD1 (6 bases). Germline CDR1 reads LNHNV; CDR2 reads YYDKDF (reference sequence). The CDR3 length is 16 residues. The V and J ends lost 4 bases and 0 bases respectively, with 13 bases between them.

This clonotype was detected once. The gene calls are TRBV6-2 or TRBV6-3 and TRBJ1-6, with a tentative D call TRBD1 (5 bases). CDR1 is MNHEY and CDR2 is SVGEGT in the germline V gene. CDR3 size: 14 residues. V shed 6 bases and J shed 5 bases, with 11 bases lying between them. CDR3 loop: CASRPGLNNSPLHF. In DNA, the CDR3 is TGTGCCAGCAGACCGGGACTTAATAATTCACCCCTCCACTTT.

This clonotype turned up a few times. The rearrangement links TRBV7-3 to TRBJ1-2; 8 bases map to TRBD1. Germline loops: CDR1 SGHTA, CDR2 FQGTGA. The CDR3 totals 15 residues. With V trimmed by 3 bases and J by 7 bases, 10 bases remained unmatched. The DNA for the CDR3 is TGTGCCAGCAGCTTCGACCGGGACAGGCCCTTTGGCTACACCTTC. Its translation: CASSFDRDRPFGYTF.

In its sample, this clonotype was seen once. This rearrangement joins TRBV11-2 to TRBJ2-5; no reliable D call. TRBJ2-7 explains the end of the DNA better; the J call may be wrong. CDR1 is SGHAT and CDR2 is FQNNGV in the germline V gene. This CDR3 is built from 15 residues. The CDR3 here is CASSNGYRPPYEQYF. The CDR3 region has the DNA TGTGCCAGCAGCAACGGGTACCGACCCCCTTACGAGCAGTACTTC.